This T cell receptor beta chain emerged from a study of technical replicates of blood from a handful of donors. Germline values: CDR1 GTSNPN, CDR2 SVGIG (reference sequence). Trimming stripped 2 bases from V and 3 bases from J, with 8 bases between. The CDR3 loop spans 12 amino acids. The data were produced by immunoSEQ multiplex PCR, yet TCRdb's version contains in-frame clones alone and is incomplete. Of about 75,000 clones listed, about 92% are singletons. Sequencing was done on a sample of T cells isolated from PBMCs. The source is a human donor in good health. The rearrangement joins TRBV30 to TRBJ2-7, with TRBD1 as a possible D gene (6 bases). CDR3 in amino acids: CAWSRDIYEQYF. In DNA form, the CDR3 reads TGTGCCTGGAGTAGGGACATCTACGAGCAGTACTTC.